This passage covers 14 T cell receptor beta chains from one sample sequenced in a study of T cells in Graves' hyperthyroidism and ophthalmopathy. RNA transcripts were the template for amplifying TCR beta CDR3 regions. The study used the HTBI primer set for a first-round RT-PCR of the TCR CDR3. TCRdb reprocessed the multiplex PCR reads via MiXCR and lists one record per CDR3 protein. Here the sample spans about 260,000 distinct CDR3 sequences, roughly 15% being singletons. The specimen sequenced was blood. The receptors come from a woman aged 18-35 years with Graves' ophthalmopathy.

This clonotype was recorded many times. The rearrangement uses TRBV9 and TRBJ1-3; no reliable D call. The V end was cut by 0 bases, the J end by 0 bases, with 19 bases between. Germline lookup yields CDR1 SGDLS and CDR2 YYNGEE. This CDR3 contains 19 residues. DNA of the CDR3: TGTGCCAGCAGCGTAGAACCCAAACCAGGCGGGAGCTCTGGAAACACCATATATTTT. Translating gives CASSVEPKPGGSSGNTIYF. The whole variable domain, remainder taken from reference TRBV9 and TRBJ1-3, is DSGVTQTPKHLITATGQRVTLRCSPRSGDLSVYWYQQSLDQGLQFLIQYYNGEERAKGNILERFSAQQFPDLHSELNLSSLELGDSALYFCASSVEPKPGGSSGNTIYFGEGSWLTVV.

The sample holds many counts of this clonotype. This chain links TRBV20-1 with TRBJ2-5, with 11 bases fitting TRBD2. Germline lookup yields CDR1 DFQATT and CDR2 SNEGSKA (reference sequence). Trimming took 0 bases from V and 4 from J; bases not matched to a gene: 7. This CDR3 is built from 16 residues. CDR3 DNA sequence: TGCAGTGCTAGAGATTTCACTAGCGGGAGTGGAGAGACCCAGTACTTC. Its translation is CSARDFTSGSGETQYF.

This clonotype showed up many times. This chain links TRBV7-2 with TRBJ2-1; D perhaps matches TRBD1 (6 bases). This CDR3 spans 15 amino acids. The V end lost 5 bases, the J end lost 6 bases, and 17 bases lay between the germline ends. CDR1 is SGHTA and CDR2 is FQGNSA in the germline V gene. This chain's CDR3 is CASSRSSGAANEQFF. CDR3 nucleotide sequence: TGTGCCAGCAGCCGATCCTCAGGGGCGGCCAATGAGCAGTTCTTC.

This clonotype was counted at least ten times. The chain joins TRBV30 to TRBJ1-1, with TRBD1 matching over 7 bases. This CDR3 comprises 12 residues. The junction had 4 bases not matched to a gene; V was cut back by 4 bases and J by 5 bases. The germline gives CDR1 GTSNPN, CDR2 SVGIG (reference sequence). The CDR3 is CAWIGDSTEAFF. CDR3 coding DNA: TGTGCCTGGATCGGGGACAGTACTGAAGCTTTCTTT. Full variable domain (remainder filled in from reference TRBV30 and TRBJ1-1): SQTIHQWPATLVQPVGSPLSLECTVEGTSNPNLYWYRQAAGRGLQLLFYSVGIGQISSEVPQNLSASRPQDRQFILSSKKLLLSDSGFYLCAWIGDSTEAFFGQGTRLTVV.

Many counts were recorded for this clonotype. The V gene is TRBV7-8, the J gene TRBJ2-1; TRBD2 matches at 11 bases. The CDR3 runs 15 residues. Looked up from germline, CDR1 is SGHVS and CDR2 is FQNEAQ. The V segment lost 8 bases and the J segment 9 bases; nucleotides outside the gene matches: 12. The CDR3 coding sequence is TGTGCCAGCGTGCGACTAGCGGGAAGCAAGGGTGAGCAGTTCTTC. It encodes CASVRLAGSKGEQFF. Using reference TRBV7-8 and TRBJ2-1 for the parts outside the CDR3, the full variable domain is GAGVSQSPRYKVAKRGQDVALRCDPISGHVSLFWYQQALGQGPEFLTYFQNEAQLDKSGLPSDRFFAERPEGSVSTLKIQRTQQEDSAVYLCASVRLAGSKGEQFFGPGTRLTVL.

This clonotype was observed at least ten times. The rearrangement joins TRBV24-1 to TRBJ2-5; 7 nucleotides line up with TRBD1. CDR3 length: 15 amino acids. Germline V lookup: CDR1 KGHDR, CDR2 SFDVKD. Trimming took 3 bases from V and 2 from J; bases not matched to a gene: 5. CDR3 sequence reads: CATSDRDRLQETQYF. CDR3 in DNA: TGTGCCACCAGTGATCGGGACAGATTGCAAGAGACCCAGTACTTC.

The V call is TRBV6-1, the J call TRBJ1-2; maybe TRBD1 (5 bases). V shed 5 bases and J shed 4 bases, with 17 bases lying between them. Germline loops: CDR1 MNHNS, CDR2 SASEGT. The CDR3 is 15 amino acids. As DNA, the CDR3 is TGTGCCAGCAGTATTGGGGGGGGGTTGGTCTATGGCTACACCTTC. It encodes CASSIGGGLVYGYTF.

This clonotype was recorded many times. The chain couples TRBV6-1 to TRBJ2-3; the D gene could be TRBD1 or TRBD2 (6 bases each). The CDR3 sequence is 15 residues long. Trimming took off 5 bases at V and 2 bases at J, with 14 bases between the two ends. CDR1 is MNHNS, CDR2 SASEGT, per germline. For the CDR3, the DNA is TGTGCCAGCAGTAACTTAGGGGGGAACACAGATACGCAGTATTTT. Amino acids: CASSNLGGNTDTQYF.

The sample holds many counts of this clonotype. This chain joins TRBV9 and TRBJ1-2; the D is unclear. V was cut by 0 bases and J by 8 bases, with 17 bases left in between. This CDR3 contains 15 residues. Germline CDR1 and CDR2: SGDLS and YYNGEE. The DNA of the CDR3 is TGTGCCAGCAGCGTAGAACCCCACGGTGAAAGGGGCTACACCTTC. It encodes CASSVEPHGERGYTF. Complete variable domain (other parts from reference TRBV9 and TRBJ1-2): DSGVTQTPKHLITATGQRVTLRCSPRSGDLSVYWYQQSLDQGLQFLIQYYNGEERAKGNILERFSAQQFPDLHSELNLSSLELGDSALYFCASSVEPHGERGYTFGSGTRLTVV.

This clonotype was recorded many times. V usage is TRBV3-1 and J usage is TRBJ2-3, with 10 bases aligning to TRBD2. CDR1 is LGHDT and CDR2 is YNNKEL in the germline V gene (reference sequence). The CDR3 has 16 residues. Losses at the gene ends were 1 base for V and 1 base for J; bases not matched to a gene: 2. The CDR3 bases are TGTGCCAGCAGCCAAGGGCTAGCGGGGGGCACAGATACGCAGTATTTT. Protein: CASSQGLAGGTDTQYF.

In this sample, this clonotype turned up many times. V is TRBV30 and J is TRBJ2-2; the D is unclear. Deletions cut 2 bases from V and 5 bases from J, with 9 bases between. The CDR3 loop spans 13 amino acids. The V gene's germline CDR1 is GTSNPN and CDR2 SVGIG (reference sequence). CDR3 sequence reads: CAWSRHPTGELFF. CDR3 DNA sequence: TGTGCCTGGAGTAGACACCCGACCGGGGAGCTGTTTTTT.

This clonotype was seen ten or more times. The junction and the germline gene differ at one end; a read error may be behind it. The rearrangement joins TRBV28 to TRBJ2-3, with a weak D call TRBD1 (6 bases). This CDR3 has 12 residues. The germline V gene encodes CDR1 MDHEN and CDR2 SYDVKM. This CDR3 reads CASSLRTETQYF. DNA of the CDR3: TGTGCCAGCAGCTTGCGGACAGAAACGCAGTATTTT.

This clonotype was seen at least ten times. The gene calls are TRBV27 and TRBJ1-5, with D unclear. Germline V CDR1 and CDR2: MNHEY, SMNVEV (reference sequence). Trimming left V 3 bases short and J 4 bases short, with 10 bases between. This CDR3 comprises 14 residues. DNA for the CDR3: TGTGCCAGCAGTTTTCTAGGGAGGAATCAGCCCCAGCATTTT. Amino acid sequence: CASSFLGRNQPQHF.

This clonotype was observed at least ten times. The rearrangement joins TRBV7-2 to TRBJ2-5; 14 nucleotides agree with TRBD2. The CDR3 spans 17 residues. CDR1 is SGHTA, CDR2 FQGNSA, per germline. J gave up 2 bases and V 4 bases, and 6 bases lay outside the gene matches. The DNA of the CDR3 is TGTGCCAGCAGCTCTGGACTAGCGGGGGGCCTACAAGAGACCCAGTACTTC. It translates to CASSSGLAGGLQETQYF.